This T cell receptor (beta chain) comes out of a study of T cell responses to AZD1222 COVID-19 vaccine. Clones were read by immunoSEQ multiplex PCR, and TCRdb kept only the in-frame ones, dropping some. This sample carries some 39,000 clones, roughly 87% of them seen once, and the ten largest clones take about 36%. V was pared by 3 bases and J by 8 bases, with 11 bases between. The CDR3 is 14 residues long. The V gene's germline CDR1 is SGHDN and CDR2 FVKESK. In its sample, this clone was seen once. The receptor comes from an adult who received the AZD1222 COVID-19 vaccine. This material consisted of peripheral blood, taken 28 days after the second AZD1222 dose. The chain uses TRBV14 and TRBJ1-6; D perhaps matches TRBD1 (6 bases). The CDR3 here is CASSHRTADSPLHF. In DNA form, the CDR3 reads TGTGCCAGCAGCCACAGGACAGCCGATTCACCCCTCCACTTT.